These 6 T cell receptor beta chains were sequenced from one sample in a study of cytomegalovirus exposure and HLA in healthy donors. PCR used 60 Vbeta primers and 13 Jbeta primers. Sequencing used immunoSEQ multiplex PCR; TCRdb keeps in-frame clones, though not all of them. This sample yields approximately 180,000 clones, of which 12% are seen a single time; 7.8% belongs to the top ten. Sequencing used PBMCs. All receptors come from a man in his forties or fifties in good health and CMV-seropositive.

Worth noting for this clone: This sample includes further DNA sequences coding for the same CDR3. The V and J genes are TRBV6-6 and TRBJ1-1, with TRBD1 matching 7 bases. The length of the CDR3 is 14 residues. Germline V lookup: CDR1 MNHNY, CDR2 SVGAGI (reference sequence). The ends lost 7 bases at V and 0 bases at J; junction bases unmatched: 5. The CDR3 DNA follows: TGTGCCAGCACCTCCACAGGGGTGAACACTGAAGCTTTCTTT. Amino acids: CASTSTGVNTEAFF.

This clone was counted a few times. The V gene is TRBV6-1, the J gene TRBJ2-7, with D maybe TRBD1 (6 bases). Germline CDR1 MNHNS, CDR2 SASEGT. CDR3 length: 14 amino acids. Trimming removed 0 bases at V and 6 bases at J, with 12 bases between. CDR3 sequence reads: CASSEAVTGGEQYV. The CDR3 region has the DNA TGTGCCAGCAGTGAAGCAGTGACAGGAGGCGAGCAGTACGTC.

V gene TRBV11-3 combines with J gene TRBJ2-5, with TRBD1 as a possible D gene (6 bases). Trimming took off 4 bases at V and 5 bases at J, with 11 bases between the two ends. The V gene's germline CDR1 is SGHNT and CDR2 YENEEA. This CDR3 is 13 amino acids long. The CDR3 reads CASSYAGAETQYF. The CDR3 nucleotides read TGTGCCAGCAGCTATGCAGGGGCGGAGACCCAGTACTTC. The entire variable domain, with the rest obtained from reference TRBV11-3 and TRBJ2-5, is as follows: EAGVVQSPRYKIIEKKQPVAFWCNPISGHNTLYWYLQNLGQGPELLIRYENEEAVDDSQLPKDRFSAERLKGVDSTLKIQPAELGDSAVYLCASSYAGAETQYFGPGTRLLVL.

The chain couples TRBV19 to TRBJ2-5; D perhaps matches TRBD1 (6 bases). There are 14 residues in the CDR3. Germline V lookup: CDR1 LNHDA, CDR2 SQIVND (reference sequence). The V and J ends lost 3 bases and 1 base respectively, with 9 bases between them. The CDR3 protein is CASSIDRSQETQYF. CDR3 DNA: TGTGCCAGTAGTATCGACAGGTCCCAAGAGACCCAGTACTTC.

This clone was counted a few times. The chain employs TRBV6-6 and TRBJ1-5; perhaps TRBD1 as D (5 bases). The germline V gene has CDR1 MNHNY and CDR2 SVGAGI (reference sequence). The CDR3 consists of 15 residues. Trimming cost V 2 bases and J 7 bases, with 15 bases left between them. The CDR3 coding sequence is TGTGCCAGCAGTTACCCCCCCCCAAGACAGCAGCCCCAGCATTTT. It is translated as CASSYPPPRQQPQHF.

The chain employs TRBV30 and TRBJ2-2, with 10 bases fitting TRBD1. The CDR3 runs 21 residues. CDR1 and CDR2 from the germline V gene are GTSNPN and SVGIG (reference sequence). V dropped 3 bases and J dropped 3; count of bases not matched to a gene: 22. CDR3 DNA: TGTGCCTGGAGCGACGATACCGGGACAGGGGCCGGGGGTTGGGACACCGGGGAGCTGTTTTTT. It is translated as CAWSDDTGTGAGGWDTGELFF.